The 7 T cell receptor beta chains in this list originate from one sample, sequenced in a study of beta chain features in type 1 diabetes. Study-level points and caveats: Shortening of TCRB CDR3s, moderate but significant, appeared in all four CD4+ subsets of Type 1 diabetes patients.

No antigen is known for these receptors. What was sequenced were expressed TCRB transcripts, since all of the isolated RNA had been reverse transcribed. Repertoires were generated with immunoSEQ multiplex PCR, while TCRdb's copy carries only in-frame clones and drops some. The sample consists of hundreds of thousands of clones, roughly 13% of them appearing once. The sample comprised naive CD4+ T cells from blood. These receptor sequences come from a man aged 18 to 35 with type 1 diabetes.

This clone has more than one count but fewer than ten. The chain joins TRBV12-5 to TRBJ1-6, with D perhaps matching TRBD1 (5 bases). The CDR3 has 15 residues. Germline-derived CDR1 and CDR2 are LGHNT and FRNRAP. The V and J ends lost 2 bases and 6 bases respectively, with 11 bases between them. CDR3 nucleotides: TGTGCTAGTGGTTTGATGCAGGGAGGTAATTCACCCCTCCACTTT. It codes for CASGLMQGGNSPLHF.

This clone was seen only a few times. The chain is built from TRBV2 and TRBJ2-2; D gene uncertain. The length of the CDR3 is 16 residues. V lost 2 bases, J lost 4 bases, and 14 bases lay in between. Germline values: CDR1 SNHLY, CDR2 FYNNEI. The CDR3 nucleotides are TGTGCCAGCAGTGAATGGATCACTCAGAGCACCGGGGAGCTGTTTTTT. Translated, it gives CASSEWITQSTGELFF.

This clone was counted only a few times. Other DNA variants within this sample encode the same CDR3. The genes are TRBV9 and TRBJ1-1, with unresolved D. Germline lookup yields CDR1 SGDLS and CDR2 YYNGEE. V was pared by 0 bases and J by 5 bases, with 5 bases between. The length of the CDR3 is 12 residues. DNA of the CDR3: TGTGCCAGCAGCGTAGGGGGAACTGAAGCTTTCTTT. It codes for CASSVGGTEAFF.

This clone was detected a few times. DNA of the CDR3: TGTGCCAGCAGCCTACTACCGGGACAGGGGGCGAATGAGCAGTTCTTC. Translating it yields CASSLLPGQGANEQFF. The chain uses TRBV7-2 and TRBJ2-1; 12 bases match TRBD1. From germline, CDR1 is SGHTA and CDR2 FQGNSA. V gave up 5 bases and J gave up 7 bases; unmatched junction bases: 9. The CDR3 length is 16 residues. The full variable domain, with the rest looked up from reference TRBV7-2 and TRBJ2-1, is GAGVSQSPSNKVTEKGKDVELRCDPISGHTALYWYRQSLGQGLEFLIYFQGNSAPDKSGLPSDRFSAERTGGSVSTLTIQRTQQEDSAVYLCASSLLPGQGANEQFFGPGTRLTVL.

CDR3 sequence reads: CASSKDRGLVHEQFF. The CDR3 DNA sequence: TGTGCCAGCAGCAAAGACAGGGGATTAGTGCATGAGCAGTTCTTC. The chain carries TRBV7-6 and TRBJ2-1; TRBD1 aligns across 8 bases. V shed 5 bases, J shed 8 bases, and the junction held 11 bases outside the gene matches. This CDR3 comprises 15 residues. Germline V CDR1 and CDR2: SGHVS, FNYEAQ.

This clone has a count of ten or more. V is TRBV13 and J is TRBJ1-1; maybe TRBD1 (5 bases). Germline CDR1 reads PRHDT; CDR2 reads FYEKMQ (reference sequence). CDR3 length: 12 residues. The V gene lost 3 bases and the J gene lost 5 bases, with 7 bases spanning the gap. The CDR3 DNA reads TGTGCCAGCAGCTTGAGGGGAACTGAAGCTTTCTTT. It is translated as CASSLRGTEAFF.

The genes are TRBV30 and TRBJ1-1; D gene uncertain. The germline V and J ends were trimmed by 4 bases and 4 bases, with 7 bases remaining between them. CDR3 length: 11 amino acids. Germline V CDR1 and CDR2: GTSNPN, SVGIG (reference sequence). The CDR3 sequence is CAWTLPTEAFF. DNA of the CDR3: TGTGCCTGGACTCTACCCACTGAAGCTTTCTTT.